The 15 T cell receptor beta chains below were found in one sample sequenced in a study of blood T cell repertoires in COVID-19. Generated by immunoSEQ multiplex PCR, the TCRdb table keeps only in-frame clones and is missing some. The top ten hold around 3.6% of the sample, which has approximately 250,000 clones, about 86% seen once. Material for sequencing was peripheral blood. The receptor source for this set is a man aged 18 to 30 with active or convalescent COVID-19.

This clone was recorded once. V and J are TRBV28 and TRBJ1-5; TRBD1 matches at 10 bases. The CDR3 contains 14 residues. Trimming cost V 10 bases and J 1 base; bases outside gene matches: 4. Germline V gene sequence: CDR1 MDHEN, CDR2 SYDVKM. The CDR3 DNA reads TGTGCCACAGTGGACAGGGGGAGCAATCAGCCCCAGCATTTT. This encodes CATVDRGSNQPQHF.

This rearrangement joins TRBV5-8 to TRBJ2-7; tentative D call: TRBD1 (6 bases). Germline values: CDR1 SGHTS, CDR2 YDEGEE. The CDR3 has 12 residues. Trimming stripped 3 bases from V and 3 bases from J, with 7 bases between. This chain's CDR3 is CASSWGHYEQYF. The CDR3 coding sequence is TGTGCCAGCAGCTGGGGGCACTACGAGCAGTACTTC.

The CDR3 loop reads CASSRNGFSEQYF. CDR3 coding DNA: TGTGCCAGCAGCCGAAACGGTTTTTCCGAGCAGTACTTC. The rearrangement links TRBV7-7 to TRBJ2-7; D remains unclear. The germline CDR1 and CDR2 sequences are SSHAT and FNYEAQ (reference sequence). The CDR3 extends over 13 amino acids. Trimming removed 5 bases from V and 6 bases from J, with 14 bases in between.

The DNA of the CDR3 is TGTGCCAGCAGCGCGGGTGATAAGAACTATGGCTACACCTTC. It is translated as CASSAGDKNYGYTF. This chain uses TRBV7-6 with TRBJ1-2; no clear D. The CDR3 has 14 residues. CDR1 SGHVS and CDR2 FNYEAQ come from the germline V gene. The germline V and J ends were trimmed by 5 bases and 2 bases, with 12 bases remaining between them.

The J gene is TRBJ1-2, the V gene TRBV25-1; 7 nucleotides match TRBD1. The trim removed 4 bases at V and 4 bases at J, leaving 6 bases unmatched. CDR3 length equals 14 residues. The germline CDR1 and CDR2 sequences are MGHDK and SYGVNS. The DNA for the CDR3 is TGTGCCAGCAGTGGTACAGGGGCGGTCTATGGCTACACCTTC. This translates into CASSGTGAVYGYTF.

The chain joins TRBV6-2 or TRBV6-3 to TRBJ1-2; 10 bases align to TRBD1. The CDR3 is 17 residues long. Germline V gene data show CDR1 as MNHEY and CDR2 as SVGEGT. V lost 2 bases, J lost 0 bases, and 6 bases stayed unmatched. The CDR3 spells CASSYKTGGLTNYGYTF. Here the CDR3 DNA reads TGTGCCAGCAGTTACAAGACAGGGGGCCTCACTAACTATGGCTACACCTTC.

The count of this clone is one. V is TRBV6-5 and J is TRBJ2-7, with 10 bases lining up with TRBD1. Germline values: CDR1 MNHEY, CDR2 SVGAGI. CDR3 length: 14 amino acids. With 8 bases clipped from V and 5 bases from J, the junction kept 9 bases outside the gene matches. The CDR3 protein is CASGTGQGVNEQYF. The CDR3 DNA follows: TGTGCCAGCGGTACAGGACAGGGGGTCAACGAGCAGTACTTC.

The V call is TRBV4-3, the J call TRBJ2-3, with 7 bases lining up with TRBD2. Looked up from germline, CDR1 is LGHNA and CDR2 is YSLEER. V trimming: 0 bases; J trimming: 5 bases; junction bases outside the gene matches: 5. CDR3 length equals 15 residues. The CDR3 DNA sequence: TGCGCCAGCAGCCAAGAAGGTGGGGGGGGAGATACGCAGTATTTT. Translating it yields CASSQEGGGGDTQYF.

This chain uses TRBV5-1 with TRBJ2-7, with D tentatively TRBD1 (6 bases). Trimming stripped 2 bases from V and 5 bases from J, with 20 bases between. The CDR3 is made up of 16 amino acids. CDR1 is SGHRS, CDR2 YFSETQ, per germline. The CDR3 reads CASSLGGGPLSDEQYF. The CDR3 DNA sequence: TGCGCCAGCAGCTTAGGTGGGGGCCCTTTGTCGGACGAGCAGTACTTC.

The chain joins TRBV19 to TRBJ1-1; possible D gene TRBD1, 5 bases. This CDR3 spans 14 amino acids. Trimming removed 5 bases from V and 6 bases from J, with 16 bases in between. CDR1 LNHDA and CDR2 SQIVND come from the germline V gene (reference sequence). The CDR3 DNA reads TGTGCCAGTAGTCCGGACACCCCCAGCCCTGAAGCTTTCTTT. This encodes CASSPDTPSPEAFF.

This chain connects TRBV27 to TRBJ2-2; a possible D gene is TRBD2 (6 bases). The germline CDR1 and CDR2 sequences are MNHEY and SMNVEV (reference sequence). This CDR3 comprises 16 residues. V lost 6 bases and J 6 bases, leaving 20 bases between the germline ends. CDR3 amino acids: CASRERLVWSAGELFF. CDR3 DNA: TGTGCCAGCAGAGAAAGACTAGTTTGGAGCGCCGGGGAGCTGTTTTTT.

The V and J genes are TRBV5-5 and TRBJ2-1, with 10 nucleotides matching TRBD1. This CDR3 has 15 amino acids. V was pared by 3 bases and J by 8 bases, with 8 bases of the junction left unmatched. The germline gives CDR1 SGHKS, CDR2 YYEKEE (reference sequence). CDR3 DNA sequence: TGTGCCAGCAGCTCATGGGACAGGGGAGTGTATGAGCAGTTCTTC. As protein: CASSSWDRGVYEQFF.

The V call is TRBV18, the J call TRBJ1-1; D perhaps matches TRBD1 (5 bases). The germline V gene encodes CDR1 KGHSH and CDR2 LQKENI. This CDR3 is 16 amino acids long. The ends were cut back, 3 bases at V and 2 bases at J, with 16 bases in the middle. The CDR3 region is CASSPINAGLNTEAFF. The CDR3 region has the DNA TGTGCCAGCTCACCCATCAATGCAGGGTTAAACACTGAAGCTTTCTTT. Combining the CDR3 with reference TRBV18 and TRBJ1-1 gives the whole variable domain NAGVMQNPRHLVRRRGQEARLRCSPMKGHSHVYWYRQLPEEGLKFMVYLQKENIIDESGMPKERFSAEFPKEGPSILRIQQVVRGDSAAYFCASSPINAGLNTEAFFGQGTRLTVV.

This chain links TRBV5-6 with TRBJ2-7; 7 nucleotides line up with TRBD1. CDR1 SGHDT and CDR2 YYEEEE come from the germline V gene. CDR3 length equals 13 residues. J was trimmed by 7 bases and V by 2 bases; bases with no gene match: 6. In DNA, the CDR3 is TGTGCCAGCAGCTTACGGGACAGTGGGGAGCAGTACTTC. It yields the protein CASSLRDSGEQYF.

This clone has only one observation. The chain uses TRBV6-5 and TRBJ1-1, with D perhaps TRBD1 (6 bases). The CDR3 loop spans 11 amino acids. Trimming cost V 2 bases and J 8 bases, with 6 bases left between them. The germline V gene encodes CDR1 MNHEY and CDR2 SVGAGI. The CDR3 region has the DNA TGTGCCAGCAGTTACGGACAGGAAGCTTTCTTT. Its protein product is CASSYGQEAFF.